This passage covers 18 T cell receptor beta chains from one sample sequenced in a study of post-analysis software for immune sequencing data. General observations from the study: Higher frequency in patients than in controls was seen for about five TRBV segments, with TRBV5-6, TRBV5-1 and TRBV20-1 among them.

Antigen specificity for these receptors is unknown. The authors incorporated unique molecular identifiers into the TCR beta cDNA libraries. MiXCR, applied by TCRdb to the PCR reads, yields one record per CDR3 protein. In the table there are fewer than 700,000 distinct CDR3 sequences, roughly 47% of which are singletons. Sequencing was carried out using blood. The receptors stem from a girl under 18 with multiple sclerosis.

The rearrangement joins TRBV7-8 to TRBJ1-2, with a tentative D call TRBD1 (5 bases). This CDR3 is built from 11 residues. V was cut by 4 bases and J by 8 bases, with 8 bases left in between. The germline V gene has CDR1 SGHVS and CDR2 FQNEAQ. This CDR3 is CASSSGQGYTF. DNA of the CDR3: TGTGCCAGCAGCTCCGGACAAGGCTACACCTTC.

This chain uses TRBV2 with TRBJ2-7; D is unclear. The V and J ends lost 7 bases and 5 bases respectively, with 6 bases between them. This CDR3 region has 10 residues. Germline V gives CDR1 SNHLY, CDR2 FYNNEI. The CDR3 loop reads CASILNEQYF. Here the CDR3 DNA reads TGTGCCAGCATCTTGAACGAGCAGTACTTC.

V usage is TRBV20-1 and J usage is TRBJ1-1; D is perhaps TRBD1 (5 bases). CDR1 is DFQATT, CDR2 SNEGSKA, per germline (reference sequence). This CDR3 comprises 14 residues. Trimming shortened V by 0 bases and J by 6 bases, and 14 bases separated the two germline ends. The CDR3 is CSAREETRGSEAFF. The CDR3 DNA sequence: TGCAGTGCTAGAGAGGAGACAAGGGGATCTGAAGCTTTCTTT.

This chain joins TRBV7-8 and TRBJ1-2; tentatively, D is TRBD1 (5 bases). The CDR3 sequence is 15 residues long. Trimming removed 4 bases from V and 2 bases from J, with 14 bases in between. The germline V gene encodes CDR1 SGHVS and CDR2 FQNEAQ. CDR3 loop: CASSSAGTQNYGYTF. In DNA form, the CDR3 reads TGTGCCAGCAGCTCGGCCGGGACGCAAAACTATGGCTACACCTTC.

The genes are TRBV10-3 and TRBJ2-5, with TRBD1 matching over 8 bases. The end of the DNA fits TRBJ2-7 better, so the J call may be wrong. CDR1 is ENHRY, CDR2 SYGVKD, per germline. This CDR3 contains 20 residues. In nucleotides, the CDR3 is TGTGCCATCAGTGAGTCATCCGGGACAGGCCGTCGACTCGATACCTACGAGCAGTACTTC. Translation gives CAISESSGTGRRLDTYEQYF.

The chain uses TRBV6-5 and TRBJ2-1; TRBD2 might be the D (7 bases). The V end was cut by 2 bases, the J end by 0 bases, with 14 bases between. There are 17 residues in the CDR3. The germline V gene encodes CDR1 MNHEY and CDR2 SVGAGI. DNA for the CDR3: TGTGCCAGCAGTTACACCCTAAGGGGGGGCTCCTACAATGAGCAGTTCTTC. It is translated as CASSYTLRGGSYNEQFF.

In DNA, the CDR3 is TGCGCCAGCAGCAGGGAAAACCTGTATAATTCACCCCTCCACTTT. Translated, it gives CASSRENLYNSPLHF. The chain employs TRBV5-1 and TRBJ1-6; D is unclear. Germline lookup yields CDR1 SGHRS and CDR2 YFSETQ. This CDR3 has 15 amino acids. V was cut by 4 bases and J by 4 bases, with 12 bases left in between.

This chain uses TRBV6-5 with TRBJ1-2, with D perhaps TRBD1 (5 bases). The CDR3 totals 13 residues. Trimming left V 1 base short and J 4 bases short, with 7 bases between. In germline, CDR1 is MNHEY, CDR2 SVGAGI. The CDR3 loop is CASSYFGGYGYTF. In DNA form, the CDR3 reads TGTGCCAGCAGTTACTTCGGGGGCTATGGCTACACCTTC.

The rearrangement links TRBV27 to TRBJ2-4; D not certain. The DNA matches TRBJ2-7 better at its end, which makes the J call doubtful. The CDR3 has 13 residues. CDR1 is MNHEY and CDR2 is SMNVEV in the germline V gene (reference sequence). DNA for the CDR3: TGTGCCAGCAGTTTATCGTTGAAGGACGAGCAGTACTTC. Residues: CASSLSLKDEQYF.

This clonotype was counted only a few times. This chain joins TRBV12-3 or TRBV12-4 and TRBJ2-5, with unresolved D. Trimming cost V 6 bases and J 5 bases, with 10 bases left between them. The CDR3 is 12 amino acids. The CDR3 region has the DNA TGTGCCAGCAGATTATTGACGGAGACCCAGTACTTC. It specifies CASRLLTETQYF.

This clonotype was found once. The V gene is TRBV25-1, the J gene TRBJ2-3; 9 bases map to TRBD2. The CDR3 has 15 amino acids. With 8 bases clipped from V and 3 bases from J, the junction kept 9 bases outside the gene matches. From germline, CDR1 is MGHDK and CDR2 SYGVNS. CDR3 sequence (DNA): TGTGCCAGCGGGCGGGAGGGGATTATTACAGATACGCAGTATTTT. Translated, it gives CASGREGIITDTQYF.

The chain uses TRBV12-3 or TRBV12-4 and TRBJ1-1; no definite D call. Trimming shortened V by 6 bases and J by 5 bases, and 10 bases separated the two germline ends. The CDR3 sequence is 12 residues long. The CDR3 DNA sequence: TGTGCCAGCAGCAAAGTAGGGACTGAAGCTTTCTTT. This encodes CASSKVGTEAFF.

This clonotype was observed a few times. The chain couples TRBV6-2 or TRBV6-3 to TRBJ2-1, with D possibly being TRBD2 (5 bases). This CDR3 spans 15 amino acids. Trimming left V 6 bases short and J 7 bases short, with 19 bases between. CDR1 is MNHEY and CDR2 is SVGEGT in the germline V gene. The CDR3 sequence: CASSPPGGLENEQFF. In DNA, the CDR3 is TGTGCCAGCAGCCCCCCCGGAGGTCTGGAAAATGAGCAGTTCTTC.

This clonotype occurred once. The V and J genes are TRBV11-2 and TRBJ1-2; 10 nucleotides align to TRBD1. This CDR3 has 18 amino acids. Trimming removed 4 bases from V and 1 base from J; junction bases left unmatched: 12. Germline V gives CDR1 SGHAT, CDR2 FQNNGV. CDR3 amino acids: CASSSIDRGRQLNYGYTF. The CDR3 coding sequence is TGTGCCAGCAGCTCGATCGACAGGGGGCGCCAGCTTAACTATGGCTACACCTTC.

V gene TRBV7-2 combines with J gene TRBJ2-5, with 9 bases fitting TRBD1. V lost 1 base, J lost 3 bases, and 12 bases stayed unmatched. CDR3 length: 18 amino acids. In germline, CDR1 is SGHTA, CDR2 FQGNSA. The CDR3 here is CASSLGGQGLSREETQYF. Here the CDR3 DNA reads TGTGCCAGCAGCTTAGGGGGACAGGGATTGAGTCGCGAAGAGACCCAGTACTTC. Full variable domain (rest looked up from reference TRBV7-2 and TRBJ2-5): GAGVSQSPSNKVTEKGKDVELRCDPISGHTALYWYRQSLGQGLEFLIYFQGNSAPDKSGLPSDRFSAERTGGSVSTLTIQRTQQEDSAVYLCASSLGGQGLSREETQYFGPGTRLLVL.

This clonotype has a handful of counts. The V and J genes are TRBV29-1 and TRBJ2-1; no clear D. The germline V and J ends were trimmed by 5 bases and 6 bases, with 23 bases remaining between them. This CDR3 is built from 16 residues. Per germline, CDR1 SQVTM and CDR2 ANQGSEA. The CDR3 nucleotides are TGCAGCGTTATTACTTCTACATTCTTACTAACCAATGAGCAGTTCTTC. It specifies CSVITSTFLLTNEQFF.

The chain links TRBV27 to TRBJ2-1; TRBD2 matches at 8 bases. The CDR3 extends over 16 amino acids. Trimming cost V 2 bases and J 3 bases; bases outside gene matches: 6. The germline gives CDR1 MNHEY, CDR2 SMNVEV (reference sequence). The CDR3 region has the DNA TGTGCCAGCAGTTTAACACTAGCGGAAGGCTACAATGAGCAGTTCTTC. Protein: CASSLTLAEGYNEQFF.

A few counts support this clonotype. CDR3 in amino acids: CASSPGTGGAIQYF. The CDR3 DNA follows: TGCGCCAGCAGCCCAGGGACAGGGGGTGCCATTCAGTACTTC. This rearrangement joins TRBV4-1 to TRBJ2-4, with 11 bases lining up with TRBD1. V shed 4 bases, J shed 9 bases, and the junction held 5 bases outside the gene matches. The CDR3 totals 14 residues. CDR1 and CDR2 from the germline V gene are MGHRA and YSYEKL.